Listed here are 21 T cell receptor beta chains from one sample, sequenced in a study of blood T cell repertoires in COVID-19. The protocol was immunoSEQ multiplex PCR, while the TCRdb copy is restricted to in-frame clones and leaves out a portion. This sample has around 45,000 clones, with approximately 79% found just once. The sample was peripheral blood. Source of these receptors: a woman of 80 years or more with acute or convalescent COVID-19.

The genes are TRBV6-2 or TRBV6-3 and TRBJ2-3; tentatively, D is TRBD1 (6 bases). Per germline, CDR1 MNHEY and CDR2 SVGEGT. V was pared by 4 bases and J by 0 bases, with 14 bases between. The CDR3 sequence is 16 residues long. CDR3: CASSWRQDPSTDTQYF. The CDR3 nucleotides read TGTGCCAGCAGTTGGCGACAGGACCCCAGCACAGATACGCAGTATTTT.

The sample holds a few counts of this clone. The chain employs TRBV7-9 and TRBJ2-5; the D gene is possibly TRBD2 (7 bases). Trimming left V 4 bases short and J 0 bases short, with 15 bases between. Germline values: CDR1 SEHNR, CDR2 FQNEAQ (reference sequence). The CDR3 length is 16 residues. Here the CDR3 reads CASSSTWGGNQETQYF. The CDR3 DNA reads as TGTGCCAGCAGCTCCACCTGGGGGGGCAACCAAGAGACCCAGTACTTC.

This chain uses TRBV27 with TRBJ2-1, with 8 nucleotides matching TRBD2. CDR1 and CDR2 (germline): MNHEY, SMNVEV (reference sequence). V trimming: 5 bases; J trimming: 5 bases; junction bases outside the gene matches: 8. The CDR3 length is 15 residues. Here the CDR3 reads CASSPNSGSHNEQFF. The DNA of the CDR3 is TGTGCCAGCAGTCCCAACAGCGGGAGCCACAATGAGCAGTTCTTC.

This clone was observed a single time. The chain carries TRBV25-1 and TRBJ2-6; TRBD1 matches 8 bases. The CDR3 length is 18 residues. The V gene's germline CDR1 is MGHDK and CDR2 SYGVNS. Trimming cost V 7 bases and J 4 bases; bases outside gene matches: 15. The CDR3 DNA reads as TGTGCCAGCACCTCCACCTACTTCAGGGGGCGAGGGGCCAACGTCCTGACTTTC. This translates into CASTSTYFRGRGANVLTF. Based on the CDR3 plus reference TRBV25-1 and TRBJ2-6, the full variable domain is EADIYQTPRYLVIGTGKKITLECSQTMGHDKMYWYQQDPGMELHLIHYSYGVNSTEKGDLSSESTVSRIRTEHFPLTLESARPSHTSQYLCASTSTYFRGRGANVLTFGAGSRLTVL.

This chain joins TRBV30 and TRBJ1-5, with D uncertain. Per the germline V gene, CDR1 is GTSNPN and CDR2 is SVGIG (reference sequence). The ends were cut back, 5 bases at V and 2 bases at J, with 10 bases in the middle. The CDR3 sequence is 13 residues long. The CDR3 DNA sequence: TGTGCCTGGGCCGACAATGGCAATCAGCCCCAGCATTTT. It yields the protein CAWADNGNQPQHF.

The chain joins TRBV6-6 to TRBJ1-4; 9 nucleotides agree with TRBD1. The V segment lost 6 bases and the J segment 3 bases; nucleotides outside the gene matches: 5. Germline assignment: CDR1 MNHNY and CDR2 SVGAGI (reference sequence). The CDR3 loop spans 15 amino acids. CDR3 sequence (DNA): TGTGCCAGCAGCTCAGGGGACAGGGCTAATGAAAAACTGTTTTTT. Translation gives CASSSGDRANEKLFF.

The V call is TRBV30, the J call TRBJ1-5; the match to TRBD1 covers 7 bases. This CDR3 region has 13 residues. V shed 2 bases, J shed 6 bases, and the junction held 4 bases outside the gene matches. In germline, CDR1 is GTSNPN, CDR2 SVGIG (reference sequence). The CDR3 here is CAWSTNRGQPQHF. For the CDR3, the DNA is TGTGCCTGGAGTACTAACAGGGGTCAGCCCCAGCATTTT.

This rearrangement joins TRBV18 to TRBJ2-5, with a weak D call TRBD1 (8 bases). CDR1 and CDR2 (germline): KGHSH, LQKENI. The CDR3 runs 13 residues. Trimming stripped 6 bases from V and 5 bases from J, with 13 bases between. This CDR3 is CASSGQGGETQYF. The CDR3 nucleotides read TGTGCCAGCTCTGGACAGGGAGGGGAGACCCAGTACTTC. The entire variable domain, with the rest obtained from reference TRBV18 and TRBJ2-5, is as follows: NAGVMQNPRHLVRRRGQEARLRCSPMKGHSHVYWYRQLPEEGLKFMVYLQKENIIDESGMPKERFSAEFPKEGPSILRIQQVVRGDSAAYFCASSGQGGETQYFGPGTRLLVL.

This chain links TRBV7-2 with TRBJ2-2; D uncertain. V was clipped by 2 bases and J by 7 bases, with 8 bases between them. Germline V gene data show CDR1 as SGHTA and CDR2 as FQGNSA. CDR3 length equals 13 residues. The CDR3: CASSLYENGELFF. CDR3 coding DNA: TGTGCCAGCAGCTTATATGAGAACGGGGAGCTGTTTTTT.

J is TRBJ1-3 and V is TRBV6-5, with TRBD1 identical over 10 bases. Germline CDR1 is MNHEY and CDR2 is SVGAGI. This CDR3 has 15 amino acids. With V trimmed by 7 bases and J by 2 bases, 5 bases remained unmatched. The CDR3 DNA follows: TGTGCCAGCAAACTAGGACAGGGGGCTGGAAACACCATATATTTT. Translating gives CASKLGQGAGNTIYF.

V gene TRBV7-9 combines with J gene TRBJ1-2; TRBD1 is a possible D gene (5 bases). Trimming shortened V by 2 bases and J by 5 bases, and 12 bases separated the two germline ends. Germline V gene data show CDR1 as SEHNR and CDR2 as FQNEAQ (reference sequence). The CDR3 is 14 residues long. CDR3 DNA sequence: TGTGCCAGCAGCTTAATCGCCAGGGCTTATGGCTACACCTTC. Translating it yields CASSLIARAYGYTF.

The chain combines TRBV7-9 with TRBJ2-7, with 10 bases fitting TRBD2. The CDR3 runs 15 residues. V dropped 5 bases and J dropped 6; count of bases not matched to a gene: 10. Germline loops: CDR1 SEHNR, CDR2 FQNEAQ (reference sequence). The CDR3 loop is CASSPPGLATREQYF. The CDR3 region has the DNA TGTGCCAGCAGCCCTCCGGGACTAGCGACACGCGAGCAGTACTTC.

The gene calls are TRBV7-6 and TRBJ2-7; TRBD1 might be the D (7 bases). This CDR3 region has 16 residues. The germline CDR1 and CDR2 sequences are SGHVS and FNYEAQ. Trimming left V 0 bases short and J 2 bases short, with 14 bases between. The CDR3 nucleotides read TGTGCCAGCAGCTTAGCGCAGGGGGGACAGACCTACGAGCAGTACTTC. The encoded protein is CASSLAQGGQTYEQYF.

The chain couples TRBV6-2 or TRBV6-3 to TRBJ1-2; 10 nucleotides agree with TRBD1. CDR3 length: 13 residues. Looked up from germline, CDR1 is MNHEY and CDR2 is SVGEGT. The J segment lost 5 bases and the V segment lost 4 bases, leaving 1 base of the junction unmatched. CDR3 coding DNA: TGTGCCAGCAGTTGGGACAGGGGATATGGCTACACCTTC. It is translated as CASSWDRGYGYTF.

The rearrangement links TRBV18 to TRBJ2-7; 10 bases map to TRBD2. The CDR3 is 15 amino acids. The V and J ends lost 4 bases and 1 base, in that order; junction bases with no gene match: 4. Germline lookup yields CDR1 KGHSH and CDR2 LQKENI. CDR3 in DNA: TGTGCCAGCTCACTCGCTAGCGGGGGTTCCTACGAGCAGTACTTC. Protein: CASSLASGGSYEQYF.

J is TRBJ1-2 and V is TRBV3-1 (or the pseudogene TRBV3-2); 8 positions agree with TRBD1. With V trimmed by 3 bases and J by 8 bases, 8 bases remained unmatched. The germline CDR1 and CDR2 sequences are LGHDT and YNNKEL (reference sequence). The CDR3 consists of 14 residues. For the CDR3, the DNA is TGTGCCAGCAGCCAGGGACAGGTTGAGACGGGCTACACCTTC. This gives the protein CASSQGQVETGYTF.

V gene TRBV19 combines with J gene TRBJ2-5, with 7 positions matching TRBD2. The CDR3 loop spans 15 amino acids. J lost 0 bases, V lost 8 bases, and 9 bases had no gene match. Germline V gene data show CDR1 as LNHDA and CDR2 as SQIVND (reference sequence). CDR3 amino acids: CASGELAENQETQYF. CDR3 bases: TGTGCCAGTGGGGAGCTAGCGGAGAACCAAGAGACCCAGTACTTC.

The rearrangement links TRBV27 to TRBJ2-3; TRBD1 might be the D (5 bases). Germline CDR1 and CDR2: MNHEY and SMNVEV (reference sequence). The CDR3 has 15 residues. V was trimmed by 5 bases and J by 0 bases, leaving 12 bases between them. The DNA for the CDR3 is TGTGCCAGCAGTGGGTGGGGCCATAGCACAGATACGCAGTATTTT. It encodes CASSGWGHSTDTQYF.

The chain joins TRBV6-5 to TRBJ1-3, with 8 bases fitting TRBD1. Looked up from germline, CDR1 is MNHEY and CDR2 is SVGAGI. This CDR3 comprises 14 residues. The junction had 6 bases not matched to a gene; V was cut back by 7 bases and J by 4 bases. CDR3 DNA sequence: TGTGCCAGCAATAGCCGGGACAGGGGAAACACCATATATTTT. It is translated as CASNSRDRGNTIYF.

This clone was detected a few times. The J gene is TRBJ2-5, the V gene TRBV11-2; tentatively, D is TRBD1 (6 bases). With 5 bases removed from V and 5 bases from J, the gap between germline ends came to 18 bases. CDR1 SGHAT and CDR2 FQNNGV come from the germline V gene. The CDR3 loop spans 15 amino acids. The CDR3 nucleotides read TGTGCCAGCAGCGTGGGGACGGGAACAGGGGAGACCCAGTACTTC. Its protein is CASSVGTGTGETQYF.

This clone has just one count. V and J are TRBV28 and TRBJ1-2; tentative D call: TRBD1 (5 bases). Germline V gene data show CDR1 as MDHEN and CDR2 as SYDVKM. CDR3 length: 13 amino acids. V was pared by 1 base and J by 8 bases, with 11 bases between. The CDR3 bases are TGTGCCAGCAGTTTATTGCAGGGCAAAGGCTACACCTTC. Protein sequence: CASSLLQGKGYTF.